Following are 24 T cell receptor beta chains from one sample sequenced in a study of blood T cell repertoires in COVID-19. Sequenced by immunoSEQ multiplex PCR; TCRdb stores in-frame clones only, minus some. The sample lists a few hundred thousand clones, about 91% occurring once. The sample consisted of PBMCs or T cells enriched from blood (not recorded which). Source of these receptors: a human donor in a cohort exposed to, infected with or recovered from COVID-19 (not recorded which). The donor label of this sample is uncertain.

The genes are TRBV20-1 and TRBJ2-7; 9 bases agree with TRBD1. This CDR3 comprises 17 residues. V shed 3 bases and J 5 bases; nucleotides not matched to a gene: 17. The germline gives CDR1 DFQATT, CDR2 SNEGSKA (reference sequence). CDR3 sequence reads: CSASKSGWDRVYHEQYF. As DNA, the CDR3 is TGCAGTGCTAGTAAGAGTGGATGGGACAGGGTTTATCACGAGCAGTACTTC.

The chain has TRBV7-9 and TRBJ2-1, with 9 bases lining up with TRBD1. Germline CDR1 is SEHNR and CDR2 is FQNEAQ (reference sequence). CDR3 size: 15 residues. V gave up 5 bases and J gave up 6 bases; unmatched junction bases: 8. The CDR3 here is CASSANPDRGNEQFF. The CDR3, as DNA: TGTGCCAGCAGCGCCAATCCGGACAGGGGCAATGAGCAGTTCTTC.

In its sample, this clone was seen once. The chain has TRBV19 and TRBJ1-6; 7 nucleotides match TRBD1. J gave up 7 bases and V 8 bases, and 5 bases lay outside the gene matches. The germline gives CDR1 LNHDA, CDR2 SQIVND (reference sequence). There are 13 residues in the CDR3. The CDR3 nucleotides are TGTGCCAGTGGGGACAGAGAAAATTCACCCCTCCACTTT. It translates to CASGDRENSPLHF. Combining the CDR3 with reference TRBV19 and TRBJ1-6 gives the whole variable domain DGGITQSPKYLFRKEGQNVTLSCEQNLNHDAMYWYRQDPGQGLRLIYYSQIVNDFQKGDIAEGYSVSREKKESFPLTVTSAQKNPTAFYLCASGDRENSPLHFGNGTRLTVT.

The rearrangement links TRBV27 to TRBJ1-2; 7 nucleotides align to TRBD1. After removal of 5 bases from V and 8 bases from J, the junction contained 11 bases not matched to a gene. CDR1 is MNHEY, CDR2 SMNVEV, per germline (reference sequence). There are 14 residues in the CDR3. The CDR3 coding sequence is TGTGCCAGCAGTCCCCGAAGGACAGGCTCGGGCTACACCTTC. Translating gives CASSPRRTGSGYTF.

The chain employs TRBV11-2 and TRBJ2-5; D perhaps matches TRBD1 (5 bases). CDR1 is SGHAT, CDR2 FQNNGV, per germline. This CDR3 spans 15 amino acids. V gave up 6 bases and J gave up 0 bases, with 14 bases separating them. CDR3 in amino acids: CASRHIKGYQETQYF. The CDR3 DNA follows: TGTGCCAGCAGACACATCAAGGGGTACCAAGAGACCCAGTACTTC.

This clone was observed once. The V call is TRBV19, the J call TRBJ2-2; D is perhaps TRBD2 (5 bases). The germline CDR1 and CDR2 sequences are LNHDA and SQIVND (reference sequence). The CDR3 runs to 14 residues. V was pared by 11 bases and J by 4 bases, with 17 bases between. The CDR3 DNA is TGTGCCGGGTCTCGGGTGAGCGGCACCGGGGAGCTGTTTTTT. This codes for CAGSRVSGTGELFF.

The rearrangement joins TRBV5-6 to TRBJ2-7; D ambiguous. With 1 base removed from V and 5 bases from J, the gap between germline ends came to 4 bases. This CDR3 spans 11 amino acids. Germline V gene sequence: CDR1 SGHDT, CDR2 YYEEEE. CDR3 sequence reads: CASSLRDEQYF. CDR3 bases: TGTGCCAGCAGCTTGCGGGACGAGCAGTACTTC.

V gene TRBV11-3 combines with J gene TRBJ2-7; weak D call: TRBD1 (6 bases). This CDR3 comprises 15 residues. The V gene lost 4 bases and the J gene lost 4 bases, with 17 bases spanning the gap. Per germline, CDR1 SGHNT and CDR2 YENEEA. In nucleotides, the CDR3 is TGTGCCAGCAGCTCTCCGTGGGGGCGCGTATACGAGCAGTACTTC. Translating gives CASSSPWGRVYEQYF.

The J gene is TRBJ1-5, the V gene TRBV12-3 or TRBV12-4, with TRBD1 matching over 8 bases. The CDR3 runs 13 residues. V was pared by 5 bases and J by 5 bases, with 2 bases of the junction left unmatched. The CDR3, as DNA: TGTGCCAGCAGTAAGGACAGGGATCAGCCCCAGCATTTT. This encodes CASSKDRDQPQHF.

The genes are TRBV5-8 and TRBJ2-7; 9 nucleotides line up with TRBD1. Looked up from germline, CDR1 is SGHTS and CDR2 is YDEGEE. V lost 6 bases, J lost 0 bases, and 7 bases stayed unmatched. The CDR3 covers 15 residues. The CDR3 region has the DNA TGTGCCAGCACCCGCGGGACAGGGACCTCCTACGAGCAGTACTTC. This encodes CASTRGTGTSYEQYF. Using reference TRBV5-8 and TRBJ2-7 for the parts outside the CDR3, the full variable domain is EAGVTQSPTHLIKTRGQQATLRCSPISGHTSVYWYQQALGLGLQFLLWYDEGEERNRGNFPPRFSGRQFPNYSSELNVNALELEDSALYLCASTRGTGTSYEQYFGPGTRLTVT.

V usage is TRBV7-9 and J usage is TRBJ1-1; D is uncertain. Germline CDR1 and CDR2: SEHNR and FQNEAQ (reference sequence). V was shortened by 2 bases and J by 3 bases, with 7 bases between the two germline ends. The CDR3 contains 13 residues. The CDR3 here is CASSLRRDTEAFF. The CDR3 coding sequence is TGTGCCAGCAGCTTAAGGAGGGACACTGAAGCTTTCTTT.

The rearrangement links TRBV6-1 to TRBJ2-5, with D perhaps matching TRBD1 (5 bases). CDR1 and CDR2 (germline): MNHNS, SASEGT. The V and J ends lost 3 bases and 2 bases respectively, with 10 bases between them. The CDR3 has 14 residues. CDR3 residues: CASSDRPGQETQYF. CDR3 coding DNA: TGTGCCAGCAGTGATCGTCCAGGGCAAGAGACCCAGTACTTC.

The chain carries TRBV18 and TRBJ1-5; the D is unclear. This CDR3 has 13 residues. Germline V CDR1 and CDR2: KGHSH, LQKENI. V was trimmed by 2 bases and J by 5 bases, leaving 7 bases between them. The CDR3 region is CASSPLQDQPQHF. In nucleotides, the CDR3 is TGTGCCAGCTCACCATTACAAGATCAGCCCCAGCATTTT.

The V gene is TRBV7-9, the J gene TRBJ1-1; 7 nucleotides match TRBD1. Trimming took 4 bases from V and 3 from J; bases not matched to a gene: 8. CDR3 size: 15 residues. Germline V lookup: CDR1 SEHNR, CDR2 FQNEAQ (reference sequence). CDR3 bases: TGTGCCAGCAGCTATCGACAGGGCTGGTACACTGAAGCTTTCTTT. Translating gives CASSYRQGWYTEAFF.

The chain has TRBV4-3 and TRBJ2-3; unclear D gene. Germline values: CDR1 LGHNA, CDR2 YSLEER. The CDR3 consists of 16 residues. Trimming removed 0 bases from V and 2 bases from J, with 12 bases in between. The CDR3 coding sequence is TGCGCCAGCAGCCAAGATGCCAGTGGTTTCACAGATACGCAGTATTTT. Translated, it gives CASSQDASGFTDTQYF.

V and J are TRBV19 and TRBJ1-2, with 7 bases aligning to TRBD1. The CDR3 covers 15 residues. Germline V gene sequence: CDR1 LNHDA, CDR2 SQIVND (reference sequence). Trimming cost V 5 bases and J 3 bases; bases outside gene matches: 9. CDR3 sequence: CASSPPGQWDYGYTF. For the CDR3, the DNA is TGTGCCAGTAGTCCCCCGGGACAGTGGGACTATGGCTACACCTTC.

The chain joins TRBV9 to TRBJ2-7; the D gene is possibly TRBD1 (6 bases). The germline gives CDR1 SGDLS, CDR2 YYNGEE. The V and J ends lost 0 bases and 0 bases respectively, with 10 bases between them. The CDR3 is 15 amino acids. The CDR3 sequence is CASSVGTASSYEQYF. The CDR3 DNA reads TGTGCCAGCAGCGTAGGGACAGCGAGCTCCTACGAGCAGTACTTC.

The chain combines TRBV6-4 with TRBJ2-3; D is undetermined. Trimming removed 4 bases from V and 4 bases from J, with 9 bases in between. CDR3 length: 13 residues. CDR1 is MRHNA and CDR2 is SNTAGT in the germline V gene. CDR3 amino acids: CASSVELADTQYF. Written as DNA, the CDR3 is TGTGCCAGCAGTGTCGAGTTGGCAGATACGCAGTATTTT.

This clone was recorded only once. V and J are TRBV13 and TRBJ1-1; D not resolved. Germline V CDR1 and CDR2: PRHDT, FYEKMQ (reference sequence). The length of the CDR3 is 13 residues. V was pared by 5 bases and J by 4 bases, with 11 bases between. The CDR3: CASSPLRVTEAFF. The CDR3 DNA follows: TGTGCCAGCAGCCCCTTAAGAGTCACTGAAGCTTTCTTT.

The chain combines TRBV7-3 with TRBJ2-2, with D uncertain. This CDR3 has 12 amino acids. V was trimmed by 3 bases and J by 6 bases, leaving 5 bases between them. In germline, CDR1 is SGHTA, CDR2 FQGTGA. CDR3 bases: TGTGCCAGCAGCTTTACGGCCGGGGAGCTGTTTTTT. It codes for CASSFTAGELFF.

The V call is TRBV19, the J call TRBJ2-3, with TRBD1 matching 7 bases. CDR1 is LNHDA and CDR2 is SQIVND in the germline V gene (reference sequence). J lost 0 bases, V lost 1 base, and 4 bases had no gene match. The CDR3 length is 16 residues. The CDR3 DNA follows: TGTGCCAGTAGTATAGGAGGGGGCGCTAGCACAGATACGCAGTATTTT. It specifies CASSIGGGASTDTQYF.

The chain links TRBV19 to TRBJ2-2, with D possibly matching TRBD2 (6 bases). Germline CDR1 LNHDA, CDR2 SQIVND (reference sequence). The CDR3 has 16 amino acids. Trimming took 3 bases from V and 0 from J, leaving 11 bases between them. The CDR3 is CASSIRAGPNTGELFF. The CDR3 coding sequence is TGTGCCAGTAGTATCAGGGCGGGACCGAACACCGGGGAGCTGTTTTTT. Combining the CDR3 with reference TRBV19 and TRBJ2-2 gives the whole variable domain DGGITQSPKYLFRKEGQNVTLSCEQNLNHDAMYWYRQDPGQGLRLIYYSQIVNDFQKGDIAEGYSVSREKKESFPLTVTSAQKNPTAFYLCASSIRAGPNTGELFFGEGSRLTVL.

The chain employs TRBV6-2 or TRBV6-3 and TRBJ1-1, with a tentative D call TRBD1 (6 bases). Germline CDR1 is MNHEY and CDR2 is SVGEGT. The CDR3 is made up of 14 amino acids. V was pared by 2 bases and J by 0 bases, with 7 bases between. The CDR3 region is CASSYQGLNTEAFF. In DNA, the CDR3 is TGTGCCAGCAGTTACCAGGGGCTGAACACTGAAGCTTTCTTT.

The V and J genes are TRBV7-8 and TRBJ1-3, with 11 bases lining up with TRBD1. With V trimmed by 5 bases and J by 1 base, 10 bases remained unmatched. CDR3 size: 18 residues. The germline CDR1 and CDR2 sequences are SGHVS and FQNEAQ. The CDR3 coding sequence is TGTGCCAGCAGCCCCAAGCCGGGACAGGGGGTATCTGGAAACACCATATATTTT. Amino acid sequence: CASSPKPGQGVSGNTIYF.